The following is a T cell receptor (beta chain) sequence with its context. Its antigen is not known. The sample comes from a study of T cell repertoires in cytomegalovirus infection. At the level of the study: An indication of both CMV infection and matching HLA type came from public TCR beta signatures.

TCRdb reanalysed the reads using MiXCR and keeps one entry per CDR3 protein. The table has some 300,000 distinct CDR3 sequences, 17% seen once. Study observations and caveats: Ex vivo, HLA-C-restricted CMV-specific TCR beta clonotypes prevailed over the rest of the response.

This TCR was sampled from a human donor in good health (CMV status not recorded). Some clones in this sample may be carry-over from other donors' samples. The sequencing input was PBMCs.

CDR3 coding DNA: TGTGCCAGCAGCTTGGATAGCGGGAGAGGGGAGACCCAGTACTTC. Translated, it gives CASSLDSGRGETQYF. This sequence joins TRBV5-4 and TRBJ2-5; 9 bases align to TRBD2. CDR1 and CDR2 from the germline V gene are SGHNT and YYREEE (reference sequence). The CDR3 covers 15 residues. V was clipped by 0 bases and J by 5 bases; unmatched bases: 5.